The clone carrying this TCR beta chain showed up just a few times. The antigen is unknown. This entry comes from a study of metastatic and nonmetastatic thyroid tumors. TCRdb reanalyzed the PCR reads with MiXCR. The table has approximately 32,000 clones, about 18% seen once; the top ten hold over 9.5%. CDR1 MNHEY and CDR2 SVGEGT come from the germline V gene. V was pared by 7 bases and J by 8 bases, with 26 bases between. This CDR3 contains 16 residues. Whole-study results and caveats: Reports indicated that malignant thyroid tumors showed significantly higher TCR beta diversity than benign nodules did, in blood and tumor.

All patients reached thyroid surgery having received no treatment beforehand. The source is a female donor with papillary thyroid cancer or a benign thyroid nodule (not recorded which). Some clones in this sample may be carry-over from other donors' samples. The rearrangement links TRBV6-2 or TRBV6-3 to TRBJ2-5, with unresolved D. Sequencing input: blood. This CDR3 reads CASIPIKVAGDYTQYF. The CDR3 bases are TGTGCCAGCATCCCCATCAAGGTAGCTGGGGATTACACCCAGTACTTC.